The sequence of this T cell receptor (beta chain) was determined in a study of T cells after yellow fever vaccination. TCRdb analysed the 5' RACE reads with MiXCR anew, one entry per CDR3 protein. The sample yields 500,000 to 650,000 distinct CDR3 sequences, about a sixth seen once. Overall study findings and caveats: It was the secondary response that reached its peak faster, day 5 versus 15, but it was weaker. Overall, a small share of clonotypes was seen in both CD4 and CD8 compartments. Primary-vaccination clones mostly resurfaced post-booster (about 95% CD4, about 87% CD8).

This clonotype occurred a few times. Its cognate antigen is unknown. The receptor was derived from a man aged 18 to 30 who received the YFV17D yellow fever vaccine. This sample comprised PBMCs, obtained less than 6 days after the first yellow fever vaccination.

CDR3 region: CASSLARRQNQPQHF. CDR3 bases: TGTGCCAGCAGCTTGGCTCGTCGGCAGAATCAGCCCCAGCATTTT. The chain combines TRBV5-6 with TRBJ1-5; unclear D gene. The V end was cut by 0 bases, the J end by 4 bases, with 11 bases between. Germline V gives CDR1 SGHDT, CDR2 YYEEEE. This CDR3 is 15 amino acids long. Full variable domain (missing parts from reference TRBV5-6 and TRBJ1-5): DAGVTQSPTHLIKTRGQQVTLRCSPKSGHDTVSWYQQALGQGPQFIFQYYEEEERQRGNFPDRFSGHQFPNYSSELNVNALLLGDSALYLCASSLARRQNQPQHFGDGTRLSIL.